Below are 10 T cell receptor beta chains sequenced from a single sample in a study of T cell responses to AZD1222 COVID-19 vaccine. TCRdb's copy holds only in-frame clones and misses some; the assay was immunoSEQ multiplex PCR. In the table there are around 100,000 clones, around 87% of which are singletons. The material was peripheral blood, obtained on day 0 of MenACWY control vaccination. These receptors were obtained from an adult in good health.

The chain has TRBV5-1 and TRBJ2-1; D gene unclear. The CDR3 spans 13 residues. Germline CDR1 SGHRS, CDR2 YFSETQ. V was trimmed by 4 bases and J by 5 bases, leaving 10 bases between them. The CDR3 sequence is CASSLKTNNEQFF. As DNA, the CDR3 is TGCGCCAGCAGCCTGAAGACCAACAATGAGCAGTTCTTC.

V and J are TRBV10-3 and TRBJ2-3; D may be TRBD2 (5 bases). Trimming shortened V by 7 bases and J by 1 base, and 15 bases separated the two germline ends. Germline assignment: CDR1 ENHRY and CDR2 SYGVKD. The CDR3 covers 15 residues. The CDR3 DNA is TGTGCCATCAAACGTGCGGCGGGCCGCACAGATACGCAGTATTTT. As protein: CAIKRAAGRTDTQYF.

The chain couples TRBV10-3 to TRBJ1-2, with TRBD1 matching 7 bases. Germline CDR1 is ENHRY and CDR2 is SYGVKD. The CDR3 length is 13 residues. V dropped 4 bases and J dropped 3; count of bases not matched to a gene: 2. In DNA form, the CDR3 reads TGTGCCATCAGTGGACAGGGAGACTATGGCTACACCTTC. Its protein product is CAISGQGDYGYTF.

V usage is TRBV5-1 and J usage is TRBJ2-2; possibly TRBD2 for D (6 bases). This CDR3 is 14 amino acids long. Germline V CDR1 and CDR2: SGHRS, YFSETQ. V dropped 4 bases and J dropped 4 bases, with 11 bases sitting between them. CDR3 amino acids: CASSPYGGTGELFF. The CDR3 bases are TGCGCCAGCAGCCCATACGGGGGCACCGGGGAGCTGTTTTTT.

V usage is TRBV11-2 and J usage is TRBJ1-1; D unresolved. Trimming cost V 5 bases and J 3 bases, with 13 bases left between them. This CDR3 comprises 14 residues. In germline, CDR1 is SGHAT, CDR2 FQNNGV. The CDR3 nucleotides are TGTGCCAGCAGCCCCCAGTACGGAGACACTGAAGCTTTCTTT. It specifies CASSPQYGDTEAFF.

The chain has TRBV27 and TRBJ2-3; D is unclear. Trimming stripped 5 bases from V and 0 bases from J, with 12 bases between. The germline V gene encodes CDR1 MNHEY and CDR2 SMNVEV (reference sequence). CDR3 length equals 15 residues. The CDR3 DNA reads as TGTGCCAGCAGTCCCCTCGGGTTTAGCACAGATACGCAGTATTTT. This codes for CASSPLGFSTDTQYF.

The J gene is TRBJ1-2, the V gene TRBV27; 7 bases agree with TRBD1. The V and J ends lost 4 bases and 0 bases, in that order; junction bases with no gene match: 8. Germline V CDR1 and CDR2: MNHEY, SMNVEV (reference sequence). This CDR3 has 16 residues. The DNA for the CDR3 is TGTGCCAGCAGTTCGGACAGGAAGTTCCCTAACTATGGCTACACCTTC. It translates to CASSSDRKFPNYGYTF.

Only a few counts were recorded for this clone. V and J are TRBV9 and TRBJ1-6; D remains unclear. Between the trimmed V and J ends, which lost 4 bases and 0 bases, there was a span of 11 bases. Germline loops: CDR1 SGDLS, CDR2 YYNGEE. The CDR3 is made up of 16 amino acids. The chain's CDR3 is CASSIHPSSYNSPLHF. The CDR3 region has the DNA TGTGCCAGCAGCATTCACCCGAGCTCCTATAATTCACCCCTCCACTTT.

The chain uses TRBV10-1 and TRBJ1-2; D not resolved. Trimming removed 3 bases from V and 7 bases from J, with 12 bases in between. The V gene's germline CDR1 is WNHNN and CDR2 SYGVQD (reference sequence). CDR3 length equals 13 residues. The CDR3 protein is CASSEEPMSGYTF. The CDR3 DNA is TGCGCCAGCAGTGAAGAGCCAATGAGTGGCTACACCTTC.

This chain joins TRBV21-1 and TRBJ2-4; TRBD1 is the table's D call, not checked against the DNA. TRBV21-1 is reported as a pseudogene. The CDR3 covers 18 residues. CDR3 in DNA: TGTGCCAGCAGCAAAGGGGACAGGGATGGGGTAGCCAAAAACATTCAGTACTTC. This translates into CASSKGDRDGVAKNIQYF.